This paragraph reports one TCR beta chain. No antigen is known for it. There are no base qualities to consult, and no much larger clone falls within one base. This record comes from a study of preoperative IRX-2 immunotherapy in early breast cancer (dated by TCRdb to between 2018 and 2021). This specimen's treatment or condition label, per the study, means: preoperative locoregional IRX-2 cytokine immunotherapy. The samples were obtained from a phase Ib study in which preoperative, locoregional IRX-2 cytokine immunotherapy intended to prime immune responses was tested. Patients with early-stage breast cancer who were given IRX-2 before surgery served as donors. The library came from the immunoSEQ multiplex PCR assay. The clones in this table, taken by TCRdb from immuneACCESS, are in-frame only. Not every clone is retained; where verified, under half of the shortfall comes from an unresolved V gene, and the cause of the rest is unknown. This sample comprises 30,000 to 45,000 clones, roughly four fifths of them detected only once. Over 1.3% of the sample is taken by the ten largest.

The origin of this receptor is a human donor with breast cancer. The specimen was lymph node tissue, collected after IRX-2 immunotherapy.

The sequenced DNA is TGTGCCAGCAGTTTAAGGGCCCCACAGGGTTGGGAAAAACTGTTTTTT. Translated, this is CASSLRAPQGWEKLFF. Rearrangement joined TRBV6-8 to TRBJ1-4; a tentative D call is TRBD1 (6 bases match). V loses 4 bases, J loses 8 bases, and the germline ends lie 20 bases apart. Inclusive of the bounding cysteine and phenylalanine, the CDR3 is 16 residues long. Here the CDR3 DNA is all that survives: 48 bases in frame from base 1. Sequences MNHGY (CDR1) and SAAAGT (CDR2) are obtained from the germline V gene.